This T cell receptor (beta chain) came from a study of control samples from healthy donors and cancer patients. The repertoire was sequenced with immunoSEQ multiplex PCR; TCRdb's copy has only in-frame clones and lacks some. The table has about 60,000 clones, approximately 86% seen once. The TCR originated in a man aged 45-65 years in good health. Sequenced sample: blood.

The CDR3 loop reads CASSTRDRGVTTEAFF. CDR3 in DNA: TGTGCCAGTAGTACCCGGGACAGGGGAGTGACAACTGAAGCTTTCTTT. The rearrangement links TRBV19 to TRBJ1-1; 10 positions agree with TRBD1. The V and J ends lost 4 bases and 5 bases, in that order; junction bases with no gene match: 10. This CDR3 comprises 16 residues. CDR1 is LNHDA, CDR2 SQIVND, per germline (reference sequence). The full variable domain, completed using reference TRBV19 and TRBJ1-1, is DGGITQSPKYLFRKEGQNVTLSCEQNLNHDAMYWYRQDPGQGLRLIYYSQIVNDFQKGDIAEGYSVSREKKESFPLTVTSAQKNPTAFYLCASSTRDRGVTTEAFFGQGTRLTVV.